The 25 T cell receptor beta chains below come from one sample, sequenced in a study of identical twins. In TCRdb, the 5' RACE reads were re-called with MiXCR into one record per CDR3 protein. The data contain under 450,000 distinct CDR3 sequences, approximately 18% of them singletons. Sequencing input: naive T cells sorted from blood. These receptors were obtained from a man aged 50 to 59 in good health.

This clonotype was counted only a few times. CDR3 region: CASSFQLAIYNEQFF. The CDR3 nucleotides are TGCGCCAGCAGCTTCCAGCTAGCGATCTACAATGAGCAGTTCTTC. This chain connects TRBV5-1 to TRBJ2-1; tentatively, D is TRBD2 (6 bases). The germline V gene has CDR1 SGHRS and CDR2 YFSETQ. Trimming took 2 bases from V and 3 from J, leaving 12 bases between them. This CDR3 has 15 residues.

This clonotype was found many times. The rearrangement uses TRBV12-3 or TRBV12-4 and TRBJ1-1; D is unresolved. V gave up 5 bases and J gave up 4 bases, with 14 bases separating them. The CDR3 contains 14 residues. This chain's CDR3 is CASSRQGRGTEAFF. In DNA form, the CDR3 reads TGTGCCAGCAGTCGACAAGGGCGGGGCACTGAAGCTTTCTTT.

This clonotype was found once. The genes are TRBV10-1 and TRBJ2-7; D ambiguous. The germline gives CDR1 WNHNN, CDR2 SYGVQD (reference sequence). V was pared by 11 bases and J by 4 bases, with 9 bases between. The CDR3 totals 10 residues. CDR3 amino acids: CARKGYEQYF. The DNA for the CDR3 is TGCGCCCGAAAGGGTTACGAGCAGTACTTC.

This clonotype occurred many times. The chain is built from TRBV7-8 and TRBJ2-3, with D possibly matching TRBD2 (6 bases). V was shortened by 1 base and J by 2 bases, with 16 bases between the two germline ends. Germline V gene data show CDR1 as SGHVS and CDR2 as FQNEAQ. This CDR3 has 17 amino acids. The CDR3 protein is CASSLVRAGLVTDTQYF. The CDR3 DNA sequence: TGTGCCAGCAGCTTAGTGCGAGCGGGTCTAGTCACAGATACGCAGTATTTT.

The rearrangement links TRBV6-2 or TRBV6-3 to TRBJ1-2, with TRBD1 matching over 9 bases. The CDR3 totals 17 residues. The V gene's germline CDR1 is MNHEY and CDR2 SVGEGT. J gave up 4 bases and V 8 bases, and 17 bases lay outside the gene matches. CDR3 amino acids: CASLGPVPGQGGYGYTF. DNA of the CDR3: TGTGCCAGCCTCGGACCAGTCCCGGGACAGGGCGGCTATGGCTACACCTTC.

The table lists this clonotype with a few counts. This CDR3 reads CASSLVSRVVTEAFF. The CDR3 nucleotides read TGCGCCAGCAGCTTGGTGAGCAGGGTTGTCACTGAAGCTTTCTTT. This chain connects TRBV5-1 to TRBJ1-1; D is perhaps TRBD1 (5 bases). In germline, CDR1 is SGHRS, CDR2 YFSETQ. The CDR3 extends over 15 amino acids. Trimming shortened V by 0 bases and J by 4 bases, and 13 bases separated the two germline ends.

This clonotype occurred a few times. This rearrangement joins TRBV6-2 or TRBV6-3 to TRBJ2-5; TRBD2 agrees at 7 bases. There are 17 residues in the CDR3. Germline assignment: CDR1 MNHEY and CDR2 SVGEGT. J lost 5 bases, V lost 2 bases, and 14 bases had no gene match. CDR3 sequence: CASSYTPNLRRGETQYF. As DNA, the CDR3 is TGTGCCAGCAGTTACACCCCAAACCTCCGGCGGGGGGAGACCCAGTACTTC.

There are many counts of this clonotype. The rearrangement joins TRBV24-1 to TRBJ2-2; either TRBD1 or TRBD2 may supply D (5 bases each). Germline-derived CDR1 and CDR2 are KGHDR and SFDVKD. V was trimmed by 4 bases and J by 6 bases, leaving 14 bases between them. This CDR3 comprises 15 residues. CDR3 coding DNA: TGTGCCACCAGTGAAGGGCGAGGGGCACCCGGGGAGCTGTTTTTT. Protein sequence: CATSEGRGAPGELFF.

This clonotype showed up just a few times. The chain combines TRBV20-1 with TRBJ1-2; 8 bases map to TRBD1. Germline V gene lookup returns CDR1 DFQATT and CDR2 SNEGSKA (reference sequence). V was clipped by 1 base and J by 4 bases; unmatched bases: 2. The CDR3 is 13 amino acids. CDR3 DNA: TGCAGTGCTAGAGGGACAGGGCGCTATGGCTACACCTTC. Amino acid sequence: CSARGTGRYGYTF.

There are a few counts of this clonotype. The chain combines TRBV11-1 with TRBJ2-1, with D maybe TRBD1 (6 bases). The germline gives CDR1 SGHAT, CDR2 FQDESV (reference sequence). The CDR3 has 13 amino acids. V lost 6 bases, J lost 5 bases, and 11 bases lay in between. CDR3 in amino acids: CASRRTANNEQFF. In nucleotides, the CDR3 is TGTGCCAGCAGGAGGACAGCGAACAATGAGCAGTTCTTC.

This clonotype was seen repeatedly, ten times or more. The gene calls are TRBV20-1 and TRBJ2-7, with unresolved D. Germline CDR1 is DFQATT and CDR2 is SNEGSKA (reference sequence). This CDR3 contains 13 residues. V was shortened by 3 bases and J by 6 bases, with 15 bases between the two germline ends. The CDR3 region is CSARDVVASEQYF. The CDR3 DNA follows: TGCAGTGCTAGGGACGTTGTGGCCTCCGAGCAGTACTTC.

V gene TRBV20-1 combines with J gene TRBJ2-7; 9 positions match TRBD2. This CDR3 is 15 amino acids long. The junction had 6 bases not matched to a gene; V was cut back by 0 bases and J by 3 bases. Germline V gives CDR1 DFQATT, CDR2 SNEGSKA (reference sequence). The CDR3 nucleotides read TGCAGTGCTAGAGATGTGCGGGAGGGATACTACGAGCAGTACTTC. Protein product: CSARDVREGYYEQYF.

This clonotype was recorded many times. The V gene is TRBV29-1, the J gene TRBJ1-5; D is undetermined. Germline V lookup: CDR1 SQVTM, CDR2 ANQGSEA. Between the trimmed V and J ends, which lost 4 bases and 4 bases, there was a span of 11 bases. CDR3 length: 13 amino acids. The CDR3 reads CSVADGINQPQHF. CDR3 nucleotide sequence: TGCAGCGTTGCGGACGGAATTAATCAGCCCCAGCATTTT.

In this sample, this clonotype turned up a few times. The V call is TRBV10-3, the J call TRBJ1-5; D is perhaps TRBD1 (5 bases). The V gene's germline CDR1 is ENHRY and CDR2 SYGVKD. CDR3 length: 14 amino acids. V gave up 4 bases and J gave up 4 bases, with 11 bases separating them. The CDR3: CAISAAGSNQPQHF. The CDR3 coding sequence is TGTGCCATCAGTGCGGCAGGGTCAAATCAGCCCCAGCATTTT.

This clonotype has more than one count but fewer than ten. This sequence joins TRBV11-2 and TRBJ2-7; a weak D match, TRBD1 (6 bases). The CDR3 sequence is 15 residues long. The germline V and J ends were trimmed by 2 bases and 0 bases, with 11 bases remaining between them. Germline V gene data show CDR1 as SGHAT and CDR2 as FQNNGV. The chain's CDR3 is CASSLYPGDSYEQYF. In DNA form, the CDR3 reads TGTGCCAGCAGCTTATACCCAGGGGACTCCTACGAGCAGTACTTC.

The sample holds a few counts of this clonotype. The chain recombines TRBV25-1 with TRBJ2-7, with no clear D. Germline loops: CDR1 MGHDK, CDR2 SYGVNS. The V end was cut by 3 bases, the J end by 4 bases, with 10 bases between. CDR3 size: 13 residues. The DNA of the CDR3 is TGTGCCAGCAGTGACCGGGTTAGGTACGAGCAGTACTTC. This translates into CASSDRVRYEQYF.

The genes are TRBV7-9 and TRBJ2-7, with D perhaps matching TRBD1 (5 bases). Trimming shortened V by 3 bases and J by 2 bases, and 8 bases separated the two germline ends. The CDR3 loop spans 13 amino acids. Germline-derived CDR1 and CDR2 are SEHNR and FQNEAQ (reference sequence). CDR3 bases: TGTGCCAGCAGCTTCGACAGCCCCTACGAGCAGTACTTC. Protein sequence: CASSFDSPYEQYF.

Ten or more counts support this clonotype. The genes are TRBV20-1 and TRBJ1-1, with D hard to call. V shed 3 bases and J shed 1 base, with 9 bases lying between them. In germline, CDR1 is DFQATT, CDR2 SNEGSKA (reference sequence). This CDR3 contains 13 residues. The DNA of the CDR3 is TGCAGTGCTAGTCAGGAGACGAACACTGAAGCTTTCTTT. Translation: CSASQETNTEAFF.

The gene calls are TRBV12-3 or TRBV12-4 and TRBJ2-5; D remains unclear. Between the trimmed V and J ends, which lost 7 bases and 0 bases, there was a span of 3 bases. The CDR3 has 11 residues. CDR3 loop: CASTDQETQYF. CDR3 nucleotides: TGTGCCAGCACCGACCAAGAGACCCAGTACTTC.

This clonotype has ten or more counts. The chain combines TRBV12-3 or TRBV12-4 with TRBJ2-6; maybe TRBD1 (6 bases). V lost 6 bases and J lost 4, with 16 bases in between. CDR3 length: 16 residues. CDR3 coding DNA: TGTGCCAGCAGCCATAACCAGGGGCTGGGGGCCAACGTCCTGACTTTC. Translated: CASSHNQGLGANVLTF.

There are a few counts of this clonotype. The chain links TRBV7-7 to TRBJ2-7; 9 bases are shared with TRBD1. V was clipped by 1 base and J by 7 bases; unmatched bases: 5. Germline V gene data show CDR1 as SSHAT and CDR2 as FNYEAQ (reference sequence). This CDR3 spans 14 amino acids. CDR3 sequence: CASSLVQGAGEQYF. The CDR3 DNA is TGTGCCAGCAGCTTAGTACAGGGGGCGGGTGAGCAGTACTTC.

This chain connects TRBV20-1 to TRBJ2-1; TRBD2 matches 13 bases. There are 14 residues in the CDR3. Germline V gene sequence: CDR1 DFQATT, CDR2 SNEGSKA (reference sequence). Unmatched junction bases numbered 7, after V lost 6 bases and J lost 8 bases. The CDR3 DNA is TGCAGTGCCCTAACTAGCGGGAGGGCCTATGAGCAGTTCTTC. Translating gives CSALTSGRAYEQFF.

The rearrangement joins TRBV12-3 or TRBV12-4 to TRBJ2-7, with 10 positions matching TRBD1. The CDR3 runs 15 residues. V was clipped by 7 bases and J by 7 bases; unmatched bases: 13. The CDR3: CASTPFGDRGKEQYF. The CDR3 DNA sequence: TGTGCCAGCACTCCCTTCGGGGACAGGGGAAAGGAGCAGTACTTC.

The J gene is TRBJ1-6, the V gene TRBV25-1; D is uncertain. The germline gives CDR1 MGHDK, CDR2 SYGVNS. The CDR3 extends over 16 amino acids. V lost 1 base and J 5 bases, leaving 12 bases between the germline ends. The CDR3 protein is CASSEWREADNSPLHF. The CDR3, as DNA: TGTGCCAGCAGTGAATGGCGGGAGGCAGATAATTCACCCCTCCACTTT.

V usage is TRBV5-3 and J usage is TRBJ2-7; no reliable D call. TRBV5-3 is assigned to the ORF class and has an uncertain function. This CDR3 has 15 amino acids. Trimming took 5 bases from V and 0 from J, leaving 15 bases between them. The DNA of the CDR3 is TGTGCCAGAAGACCTACGTGCGAGAGCTCCTACGAGCAGTACTTC. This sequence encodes CARRPTCESSYEQYF.